Following are 14 T cell receptor beta chains from one sample sequenced in a study of cytomegalovirus exposure and HLA in healthy donors. In the PCR, 60 Vbeta and 13 Jbeta primers were used. Produced via immunoSEQ multiplex PCR; TCRdb's table is partial and in-frame only. The sample comprises about 93,000 clones, roughly 79% of which are singletons, and 0.45% to 0.6% rests with the top ten. Material for sequencing was PBMCs. Every receptor here comes from a man aged 30-40 years in good health and CMV-seronegative.

The V call is TRBV9, the J call TRBJ1-1, with D unclear. This CDR3 region has 15 residues. Trimming left V 4 bases short and J 5 bases short, with 18 bases between. Germline lookup yields CDR1 SGDLS and CDR2 YYNGEE. CDR3 region: CASSPSSVGRTEAFF. CDR3 coding DNA: TGTGCCAGCAGCCCCTCAAGTGTGGGGAGGACTGAAGCTTTCTTT.

The chain couples TRBV7-2 to TRBJ2-7; D remains unclear. This CDR3 is 13 amino acids long. The V gene's germline CDR1 is SGHTA and CDR2 FQGNSA. V lost 3 bases, J lost 0 bases, and 6 bases lay in between. The CDR3, as DNA: TGTGCCAGCAGCTTCTGGAGCTCCTACGAGCAGTACTTC. This sequence encodes CASSFWSSYEQYF.

V gene TRBV7-9 combines with J gene TRBJ1-1; no reliable D call. Germline CDR1 is SEHNR and CDR2 is FQNEAQ (reference sequence). The CDR3 has 14 amino acids. V dropped 2 bases and J dropped 2 bases, with 9 bases sitting between them. In DNA form, the CDR3 reads TGTGCCAGCAGCTTAATAGCGGCCAACACTGAAGCTTTCTTT. Protein product: CASSLIAANTEAFF. The whole variable domain, filled in from reference TRBV7-9 and TRBJ1-1, reads DTGVSQNPRHKITKRGQNVTFRCDPISEHNRLYWYRQTLGQGPEFLTYFQNEAQLEKSRLLSDRFSAERPKGSFSTLEIQRTEQGDSAMYLCASSLIAANTEAFFGQGTRLTVV.

This clone occurred a few times. The CDR3 nucleotides read TGTGCCAGCAGTTACGGCAGGGGTACTGAAGCTTTCTTT. Translation: CASSYGRGTEAFF. This chain links TRBV6-6 with TRBJ1-1, with a weak D call TRBD1 (6 bases). From germline, CDR1 is MNHNY and CDR2 SVGAGI (reference sequence). This CDR3 has 13 residues. Trimming left V 2 bases short and J 5 bases short, with 9 bases between.

The rearrangement uses TRBV11-3 and TRBJ1-1, with 9 bases aligning to TRBD1. Trimming at V came to 4 bases and at J to 6 bases, leaving 3 bases not matched to a gene. The CDR3 is 13 amino acids. Germline CDR1 reads SGHNT; CDR2 reads YENEEA. This CDR3 is CASSSRTGAEAFF. The CDR3 nucleotides are TGTGCCAGCAGCTCCAGGACAGGGGCTGAAGCTTTCTTT.

V usage is TRBV5-8 and J usage is TRBJ2-3, with D possibly TRBD1 on 5 matching bases. The CDR3 is 14 amino acids. V was trimmed by 0 bases and J by 4 bases, leaving 9 bases between them. Germline loops: CDR1 SGHTS, CDR2 YDEGEE. In nucleotides, the CDR3 is TGTGCCAGCAGCTTGGGGCCAGGGTCAGATACGCAGTATTTT. Translating gives CASSLGPGSDTQYF.

This clone has more than one count but fewer than ten. The V call is TRBV9, the J call TRBJ1-6, with 10 bases lining up with TRBD1. CDR1 is SGDLS and CDR2 is YYNGEE in the germline V gene. The length of the CDR3 is 17 residues. Losses at the gene ends were 3 bases for V and 6 bases for J; bases not matched to a gene: 9. CDR3 sequence reads: CASSGGTGAPANSPLHF. The CDR3, as DNA: TGTGCCAGCAGCGGAGGGACAGGGGCTCCCGCTAATTCACCCCTCCACTTT.

This chain uses TRBV6-1 with TRBJ1-4; possible D gene TRBD1, 5 bases. Germline V CDR1 and CDR2: MNHNS, SASEGT. Trimming took off 4 bases at V and 11 bases at J, with 20 bases between the two ends. The CDR3 consists of 15 residues. CDR3 sequence reads: CASSAELEGWEKLFF. For the CDR3, the DNA is TGTGCCAGCAGTGCAGAATTGGAGGGGTGGGAGAAACTGTTTTTT.

The J gene is TRBJ1-4, the V gene TRBV9; D unresolved. This CDR3 contains 15 residues. Germline CDR1 and CDR2: SGDLS and YYNGEE. V lost 4 bases to trimming and J lost 0 bases, with 10 bases between them. CDR3: CASSSGLATNEKLFF. CDR3 in DNA: TGTGCCAGCAGCTCCGGACTGGCAACTAATGAAAAACTGTTTTTT.

As to this clone: One end of the junction is discordant with germline, which a read error may explain. The gene calls are TRBV7-9 and TRBJ1-5; the match to TRBD1 covers 7 bases. Germline CDR1 is SEHNR and CDR2 is FQNEAQ (reference sequence). The CDR3 length is 16 residues. In DNA, the CDR3 is TGTTCCAGCAGCACCGGCCGGACAGGTAGCAATCAGCCCCAGCATTTT. Residues: CSSSTGRTGSNQPQHF. The full variable domain, its missing parts supplied by reference TRBV7-9 and TRBJ1-5, is DTGVSQNPRHKITKRGQNVTFRCDPISEHNRLYWYRQTLGQGPEFLTYFQNEAQLEKSRLLSDRFSAERPKGSFSTLEIQRTEQGDSAMYLCSSSTGRTGSNQPQHFGDGTRLSIL.

The rearrangement uses TRBV5-1 and TRBJ2-5; 12 bases line up with TRBD2. Trimming at V came to 3 bases and at J to 11 bases, leaving 11 bases not matched to a gene. CDR3 length: 15 amino acids. Germline CDR1 is SGHRS and CDR2 is YFSETQ. This CDR3 is CASSYASGGAKEQYF. The CDR3 bases are TGCGCCAGCAGCTACGCTAGCGGGGGGGCGAAAGAGCAGTACTTC. Supplemented by reference TRBV5-1 and TRBJ2-5, the full variable domain reads KAGVTQTPRYLIKTRGQQVTLSCSPISGHRSVSWYQQTPGQGLQFLFEYFSETQRNKGNFPGRFSGRQFSNSRSEMNVSTLELGDSALYLCASSYASGGAKEQYFGPGTRLLVL.

This chain joins TRBV27 and TRBJ1-2, with D possibly being TRBD1 (6 bases). CDR1 MNHEY and CDR2 SMNVEV come from the germline V gene (reference sequence). There are 14 residues in the CDR3. V was pared by 9 bases and J by 4 bases, with 18 bases between. The CDR3 DNA sequence: TGTGCCAGTCAACAGGGCGCGGGGGGCTATGGCTACACCTTC. Translated: CASQQGAGGYGYTF.

The chain links TRBV19 to TRBJ1-2; no clear D gene. The CDR3 sequence is 14 residues long. The germline V gene has CDR1 LNHDA and CDR2 SQIVND (reference sequence). Trimming left V 3 bases short and J 4 bases short, with 12 bases between. This CDR3 is CASSIMRVSYGYTF. The CDR3 nucleotides read TGTGCCAGTAGTATTATGAGGGTGAGCTATGGCTACACCTTC. Together with reference TRBV19 and TRBJ1-2, the CDR3 gives the full variable domain: DGGITQSPKYLFRKEGQNVTLSCEQNLNHDAMYWYRQDPGQGLRLIYYSQIVNDFQKGDIAEGYSVSREKKESFPLTVTSAQKNPTAFYLCASSIMRVSYGYTFGSGTRLTVV.

The chain links TRBV29-1 to TRBJ2-1, with 10 bases fitting TRBD1. Germline trimming cut 4 bases from V and 2 bases from J; bases unmatched to any gene: 11. The germline V gene has CDR1 SQVTM and CDR2 ANQGSEA. This CDR3 has 17 amino acids. This CDR3 is CSVAGTGAALTYNEQFF. CDR3 bases: TGCAGCGTTGCCGGGACAGGGGCCGCCTTAACCTACAATGAGCAGTTCTTC.